Listed here are 3 T cell receptor beta chains from one sample, sequenced in a study of cytomegalovirus exposure and HLA in healthy donors. Primers for the PCR totalled 60 Vbeta and 13 Jbeta. Some clones are missing from TCRdb's copy, which holds only in-frame ones; the method was immunoSEQ multiplex PCR. The sample carries about 86,000 clones, about 75% recorded once. Sequenced material: PBMCs. These receptors all stem from a female donor in good health and CMV-seronegative.

This clone has more than one count but fewer than ten. This sequence joins TRBV28 and TRBJ1-5; weak D call: TRBD1 (6 bases). The CDR3 contains 14 residues. Trimming left V 5 bases short and J 7 bases short, with 15 bases between. CDR1 and CDR2 from the germline V gene are MDHEN and SYDVKM. DNA of the CDR3: TGTGCCAGCAGTATCGGGGGGGCGGGGCAGCCCCAGCATTTT. Translated: CASSIGGAGQPQHF. The full variable domain, with the rest looked up from reference TRBV28 and TRBJ1-5, is DVKVTQSSRYLVKRTGEKVFLECVQDMDHENMFWYRQDPGLGLRLIYFSYDVKMKEKGDIPEGYSVSREKKERFSLILESASTNQTSMYLCASSIGGAGQPQHFGDGTRLSIL.

The V call is TRBV5-6, the J call TRBJ2-7; TRBD1 aligns across 8 bases. The ends lost 4 bases at V and 2 bases at J; junction bases unmatched: 11. Germline CDR1 and CDR2: SGHDT and YYEEEE. The CDR3 extends over 16 amino acids. This CDR3 is CASSKSDRGQPYEQYF. CDR3 sequence (DNA): TGTGCCAGCAGCAAATCCGACAGGGGTCAACCCTACGAGCAGTACTTC.

The chain joins TRBV21-1 to TRBJ2-4; the table names TRBD2, a call not compared with the DNA. TRBV21-1 is a pseudogene locus. This CDR3 contains 14 residues. The CDR3 DNA sequence: TGTGCCAGCAGCAACCGGGGAGCCAAAAACATTCAGTACTTC. Protein product: CASSNRGAKNIQYF.